Each of the 17 T cell receptor beta chains below was sequenced from the same sample in a study of cytomegalovirus exposure and HLA in healthy donors. The PCR contained 60 Vbeta and 13 Jbeta primers. Generated by immunoSEQ multiplex PCR, the TCRdb table keeps only in-frame clones and is missing some. Altogether around 150,000 clones are present, around 82% being singletons, with the ten largest covering approximately 6.3%. Sequencing was performed on PBMCs. The receptors originated from a middle-aged man in good health and CMV-seropositive.

The chain joins TRBV2 to TRBJ2-3; 8 nucleotides line up with TRBD1. The CDR3 totals 15 residues. Germline trimming cut 7 bases from V and 2 bases from J; bases unmatched to any gene: 8. CDR1 and CDR2 from the germline V gene are SNHLY and FYNNEI. This CDR3 reads CASNRQGIITDTQYF. In DNA form, the CDR3 reads TGTGCCAGCAATAGACAGGGGATTATCACAGATACGCAGTATTTT.

CDR3 DNA: TGTGCCAGTAGTATAGATTGGAGGAACACTGAAGCTTTCTTT. It is translated as CASSIDWRNTEAFF. V is TRBV19 and J is TRBJ1-1; unclear D gene. The germline V gene has CDR1 LNHDA and CDR2 SQIVND (reference sequence). The ends were cut back, 0 bases at V and 1 base at J, with 6 bases in the middle. This CDR3 is built from 14 residues.

V and J are TRBV2 and TRBJ2-6, with D possibly matching TRBD1 (5 bases). V was trimmed by 9 bases and J by 2 bases, leaving 8 bases between them. This CDR3 is 13 amino acids long. Germline-derived CDR1 and CDR2 are SNHLY and FYNNEI. The CDR3 DNA follows: TGTGCCAGAGGGGTTCCTGGGGCCAACGTCCTGACTTTC. Its protein is CARGVPGANVLTF.

As regards this clone: One junction end disagrees with the germline gene, perhaps due to a read error. The V gene is TRBV7-7, the J gene TRBJ2-3; TRBD1 might be the D (7 bases). This CDR3 is 13 amino acids long. Germline CDR1 SSHAT, CDR2 FNYEAQ (reference sequence). Here the CDR3 reads CASSQGGADTQYF. In DNA, the CDR3 is TGTGCTAGCAGCCAGGGGGGAGCAGATACGCAGTATTTT. Using reference TRBV7-7 and TRBJ2-3 for the parts outside the CDR3, the full variable domain is GAGVSQSPRYKVTKRGQDVTLRCDPISSHATLYWYQQALGQGPEFLTYFNYEAQPDKSGLPSDRFSAERPEGSISTLTIQRTEQRDSAMYRCASSQGGADTQYFGPGTRLTVL.

The chain couples TRBV4-1 to TRBJ2-7, with D possibly TRBD2 on 7 matching bases. Germline CDR1 is MGHRA and CDR2 is YSYEKL. CDR3 length: 20 amino acids. The V gene lost 0 bases and the J gene lost 0 bases, with 24 bases spanning the gap. CDR3 DNA: TGCGCCAGCAGCCAAGAAGGGGGGGCCGGAGGGAGGGCAAACTCCTACGAGCAGTACTTC. The encoded protein is CASSQEGGAGGRANSYEQYF.

This clone was seen only a few times. Here the CDR3 reads CASSLFPRWELFF. The CDR3, as DNA: TGTGCCAGCAGCTTATTCCCGAGGTGGGAGCTGTTTTTT. This sequence joins TRBV7-2 and TRBJ2-2; D is unresolved. Germline CDR1 is SGHTA and CDR2 is FQGNSA. Deletions cut 2 bases from V and 9 bases from J, with 10 bases between. This CDR3 is built from 13 residues.

The genes are TRBV18 and TRBJ1-1; the D gene is possibly TRBD1 (6 bases). Trimming took off 3 bases at V and 0 bases at J, with 8 bases between the two ends. Per germline, CDR1 KGHSH and CDR2 LQKENI. The CDR3 is 14 residues long. The CDR3 bases are TGTGCCAGCTCACCTGGACAGCTGAACACTGAAGCTTTCTTT. As protein: CASSPGQLNTEAFF.

The chain has TRBV2 and TRBJ2-7; 10 nucleotides match TRBD2. V shed 2 bases and J 4 bases; nucleotides not matched to a gene: 5. The V gene's germline CDR1 is SNHLY and CDR2 FYNNEI. The CDR3 length is 15 residues. The CDR3 coding sequence is TGTGCCAGCAGTGAAACGGCTAGCGGGAGTTACGAGCAGTACTTC. Translation: CASSETASGSYEQYF.

The count of this clone is one. The J gene is TRBJ2-5, the V gene TRBV7-9; 14 bases match TRBD2. The CDR3 consists of 16 residues. Germline-derived CDR1 and CDR2 are SEHNR and FQNEAQ (reference sequence). J gave up 7 bases and V 4 bases, and 8 bases lay outside the gene matches. CDR3 nucleotides: TGTGCCAGCAGCTACAACCGACTAGCGGGAGGGGTGACCCAGTACTTC. Its translation is CASSYNRLAGGVTQYF.

This sequence joins TRBV9 and TRBJ2-7, with TRBD2 matching 12 bases. V dropped 0 bases and J dropped 6; count of bases not matched to a gene: 4. Per the germline V gene, CDR1 is SGDLS and CDR2 is YYNGEE. The CDR3 consists of 15 residues. DNA for the CDR3: TGTGCCAGCAGCGTAGCACTAGCGGGAGGAGGCGAGCAGTACTTC. Translation: CASSVALAGGGEQYF.

CDR3 nucleotides: TGTGCCAGCAGCTTAGTGGCGCCGGGTGCAGATACGCAGTATTTT. This sequence encodes CASSLVAPGADTQYF. The chain recombines TRBV7-2 with TRBJ2-3; D remains ambiguous. Germline V lookup: CDR1 SGHTA, CDR2 FQGNSA. Deletions cut 1 base from V and 4 bases from J, with 12 bases between. This CDR3 has 15 amino acids.

In regard to this clone: Other DNA sequences within the sample encode an identical CDR3. V gene TRBV10-2 combines with J gene TRBJ1-1; 10 nucleotides agree with TRBD1. The junction had 3 bases not matched to a gene; V was cut back by 8 bases and J by 3 bases. CDR1 is WSHSY and CDR2 is SAAADI in the germline V gene. The CDR3 is 13 residues long. The CDR3 DNA sequence: TGCGCCAGCCGGGACAGGGGATACACTGAAGCTTTCTTT. It is translated as CASRDRGYTEAFF.

The chain has TRBV13 and TRBJ2-3; TRBD2 matches 12 bases. Germline V lookup: CDR1 PRHDT, CDR2 FYEKMQ (reference sequence). V was pared by 7 bases and J by 2 bases, with 7 bases of the junction left unmatched. The CDR3 has 16 residues. The CDR3 loop is CASTASGGAYTDTQYF. The DNA of the CDR3 is TGTGCCAGCACCGCTAGCGGGGGGGCTTACACAGATACGCAGTATTTT.

The table lists this clone with a few counts. This rearrangement joins TRBV4-2 to TRBJ2-7; perhaps TRBD1 as D (6 bases). Germline values: CDR1 LGHNA, CDR2 YNFKEQ. Trimming pared 1 base from V and 2 bases from J, leaving 12 bases between. The CDR3 extends over 15 amino acids. The CDR3 spells CASSQALGDTYEQYF. CDR3 DNA sequence: TGTGCCAGCAGCCAAGCCCTGGGGGACACCTACGAGCAGTACTTC.

Comment on this clone: Other DNA sequences in the same sample also yield this CDR3. The chain links TRBV7-9 to TRBJ1-4, with TRBD1 as a possible D gene (6 bases). The V and J ends lost 3 bases and 0 bases respectively, with 8 bases between them. Germline values: CDR1 SEHNR, CDR2 FQNEAQ (reference sequence). The CDR3 sequence is 15 residues long. CDR3 sequence: CASSLGQATNEKLFF. The CDR3 bases are TGTGCCAGCAGCTTGGGACAAGCAACTAATGAAAAACTGTTTTTT. Filled out from reference TRBV7-9 and TRBJ1-4, the complete variable domain reads DTGVSQNPRHKITKRGQNVTFRCDPISEHNRLYWYRQTLGQGPEFLTYFQNEAQLEKSRLLSDRFSAERPKGSFSTLEIQRTEQGDSAMYLCASSLGQATNEKLFFGSGTQLSVL.

The rearrangement links TRBV19 to TRBJ2-1; a weak D match, TRBD1 (6 bases). From germline, CDR1 is LNHDA and CDR2 SQIVND (reference sequence). The V end lost 8 bases, the J end lost 8 bases, and 13 bases lay between the germline ends. The length of the CDR3 is 12 residues. CDR3 nucleotide sequence: TGTGCCAGTCGACAGGCCCCCCATGAGCAGTTCTTC. This translates into CASRQAPHEQFF. Full variable domain (missing parts from reference TRBV19 and TRBJ2-1): DGGITQSPKYLFRKEGQNVTLSCEQNLNHDAMYWYRQDPGQGLRLIYYSQIVNDFQKGDIAEGYSVSREKKESFPLTVTSAQKNPTAFYLCASRQAPHEQFFGPGTRLTVL.

Only one count was recorded for this clone. The J gene is TRBJ1-2, the V gene TRBV9, with 10 bases aligning to TRBD1. The length of the CDR3 is 15 residues. Trimming cost V 0 bases and J 3 bases; bases outside gene matches: 2. CDR1 is SGDLS, CDR2 YYNGEE, per germline. The CDR3 loop reads CASSVGDRGYYGYTF. DNA for the CDR3: TGTGCCAGCAGCGTAGGGGACAGGGGATACTATGGCTACACCTTC.